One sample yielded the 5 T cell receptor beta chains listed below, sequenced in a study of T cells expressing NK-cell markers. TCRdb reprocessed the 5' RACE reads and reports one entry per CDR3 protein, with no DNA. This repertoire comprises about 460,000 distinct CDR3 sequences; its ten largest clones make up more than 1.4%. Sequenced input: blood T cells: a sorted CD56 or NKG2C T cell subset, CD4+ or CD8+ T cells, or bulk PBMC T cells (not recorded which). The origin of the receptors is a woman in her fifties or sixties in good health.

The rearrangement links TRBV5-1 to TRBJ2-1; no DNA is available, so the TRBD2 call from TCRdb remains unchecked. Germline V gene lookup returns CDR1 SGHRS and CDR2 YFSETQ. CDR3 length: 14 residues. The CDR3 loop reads CASSTPSSYNEQFF.

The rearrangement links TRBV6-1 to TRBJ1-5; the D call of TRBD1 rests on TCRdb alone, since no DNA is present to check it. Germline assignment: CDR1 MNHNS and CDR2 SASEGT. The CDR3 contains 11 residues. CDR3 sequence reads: CAARRGQPQHF.

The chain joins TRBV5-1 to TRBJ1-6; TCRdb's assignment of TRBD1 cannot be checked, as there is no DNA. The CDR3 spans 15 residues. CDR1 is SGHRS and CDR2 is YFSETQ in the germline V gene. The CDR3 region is CASSIASGQGSPLHF.

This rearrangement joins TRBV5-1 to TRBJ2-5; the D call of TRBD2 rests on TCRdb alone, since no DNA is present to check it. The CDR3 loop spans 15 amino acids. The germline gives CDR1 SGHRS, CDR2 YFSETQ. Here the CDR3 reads CASSLGEAKQETQYF.

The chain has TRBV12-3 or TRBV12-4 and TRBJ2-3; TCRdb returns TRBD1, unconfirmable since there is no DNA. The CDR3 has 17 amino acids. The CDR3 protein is CASSSSQGQGMTDTQYF.